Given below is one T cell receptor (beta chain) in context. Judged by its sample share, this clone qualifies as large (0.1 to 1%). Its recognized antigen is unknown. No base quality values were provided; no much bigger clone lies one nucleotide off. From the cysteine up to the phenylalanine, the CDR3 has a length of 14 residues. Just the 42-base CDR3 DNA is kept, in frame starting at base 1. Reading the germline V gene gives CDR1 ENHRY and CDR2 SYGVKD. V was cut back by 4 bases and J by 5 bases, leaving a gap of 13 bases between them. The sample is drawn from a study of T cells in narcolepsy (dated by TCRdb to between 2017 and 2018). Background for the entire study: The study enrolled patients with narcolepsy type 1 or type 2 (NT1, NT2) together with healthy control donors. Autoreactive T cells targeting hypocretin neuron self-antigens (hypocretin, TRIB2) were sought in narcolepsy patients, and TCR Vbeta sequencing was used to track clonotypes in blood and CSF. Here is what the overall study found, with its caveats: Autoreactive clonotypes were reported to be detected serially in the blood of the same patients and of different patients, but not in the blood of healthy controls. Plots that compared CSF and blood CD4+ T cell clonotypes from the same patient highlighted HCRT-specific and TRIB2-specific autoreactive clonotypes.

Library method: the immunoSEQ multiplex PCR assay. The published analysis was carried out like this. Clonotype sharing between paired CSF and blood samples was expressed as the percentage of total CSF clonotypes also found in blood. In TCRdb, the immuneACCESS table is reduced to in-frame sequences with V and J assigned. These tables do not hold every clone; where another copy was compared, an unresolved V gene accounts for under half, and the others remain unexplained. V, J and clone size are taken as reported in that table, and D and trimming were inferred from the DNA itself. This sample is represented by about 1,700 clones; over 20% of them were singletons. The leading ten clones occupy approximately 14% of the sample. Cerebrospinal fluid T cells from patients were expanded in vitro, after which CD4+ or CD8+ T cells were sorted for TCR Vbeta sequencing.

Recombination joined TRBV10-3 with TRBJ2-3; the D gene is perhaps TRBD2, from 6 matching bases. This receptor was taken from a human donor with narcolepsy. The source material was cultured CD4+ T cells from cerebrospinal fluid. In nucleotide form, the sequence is TGTGCCATCAGTGTCGGCGGGGTGGAAGATACGCAGTATTTT. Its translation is CAISVGGVEDTQYF.